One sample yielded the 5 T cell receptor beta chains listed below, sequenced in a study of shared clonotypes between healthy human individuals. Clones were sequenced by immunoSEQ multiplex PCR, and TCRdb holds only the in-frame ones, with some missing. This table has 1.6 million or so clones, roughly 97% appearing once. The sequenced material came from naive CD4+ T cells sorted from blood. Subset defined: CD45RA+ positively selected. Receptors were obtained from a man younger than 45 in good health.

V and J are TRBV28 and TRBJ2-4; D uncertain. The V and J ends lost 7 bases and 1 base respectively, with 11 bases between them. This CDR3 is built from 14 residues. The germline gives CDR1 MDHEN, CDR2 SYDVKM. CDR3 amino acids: CASKLNGAKNIQYF. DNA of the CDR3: TGTGCCAGCAAACTGAATGGGGCCAAAAACATTCAGTACTTC.

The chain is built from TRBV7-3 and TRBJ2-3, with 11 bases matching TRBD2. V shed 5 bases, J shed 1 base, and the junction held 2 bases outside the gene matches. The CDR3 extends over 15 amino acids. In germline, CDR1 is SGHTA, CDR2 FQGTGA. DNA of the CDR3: TGTGCCAGCAGCCGGGGACTAGCGGGCACAGATACGCAGTATTTT. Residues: CASSRGLAGTDTQYF.

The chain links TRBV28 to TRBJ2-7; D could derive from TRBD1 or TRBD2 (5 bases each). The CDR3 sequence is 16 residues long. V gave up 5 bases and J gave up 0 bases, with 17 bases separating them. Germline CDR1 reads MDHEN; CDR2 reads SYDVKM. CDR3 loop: CASSIIGAGGSYEQYF. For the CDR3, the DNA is TGTGCCAGCAGTATTATAGGGGCAGGAGGCTCCTACGAGCAGTACTTC.

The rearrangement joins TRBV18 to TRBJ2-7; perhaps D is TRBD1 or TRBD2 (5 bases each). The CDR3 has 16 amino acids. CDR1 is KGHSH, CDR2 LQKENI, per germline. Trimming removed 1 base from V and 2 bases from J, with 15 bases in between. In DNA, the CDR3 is TGTGCCAGCTCACCACTGACCGGGACCGACCCCTACGAGCAGTACTTC. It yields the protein CASSPLTGTDPYEQYF.

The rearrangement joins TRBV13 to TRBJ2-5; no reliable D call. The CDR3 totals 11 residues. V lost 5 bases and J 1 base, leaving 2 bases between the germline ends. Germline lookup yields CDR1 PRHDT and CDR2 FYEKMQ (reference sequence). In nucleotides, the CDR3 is TGTGCCAGCAGCATCCAAGAGACCCAGTACTTC. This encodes CASSIQETQYF.